This T cell receptor (beta chain) was sequenced during a study of T cell repertoires in cytomegalovirus infection. The overall study: It was the public TCR beta signatures that indicated both CMV infection and matching HLA type.

TCRdb re-called the reads with MiXCR, one entry per CDR3 protein. The sample yields over 250,000 distinct CDR3 sequences, less than 25% seen once. This clonotype was observed at least ten times. Its specificity is unknown. Study results and limitations: The response measured ex vivo was dominated by TCR beta clonotypes (HLA-C-restricted and CMV-specific). Carriers of CMV and the relevant HLA type were discriminated by public TCR beta frequency.

The TCR comes from a human donor in good health (CMV status not recorded). Some clones in this sample may be carry-over from other donors' samples. The sequencing here drew on cultured PBMCs, taken from culture after CMV antigen stimulation.

CDR3 DNA: TGTGCCAGCAGCTTAGGGAGACTAGGCGAGCAGTTCTTC. Protein sequence: CASSLGRLGEQFF. The chain couples TRBV7-2 to TRBJ2-1, with D possibly matching TRBD2 (6 bases). V was trimmed by 1 base and J by 10 bases, leaving 11 bases between them. The CDR3 length is 13 residues. CDR1 SGHTA and CDR2 FQGNSA come from the germline V gene.